The source of this T cell receptor beta chain is a study of shared clonotypes between healthy human individuals. The V end lost 3 bases, the J end lost 0 bases, and 11 bases lay between the germline ends. CDR1 is MDHEN, CDR2 SYDVKM, per germline. The CDR3 extends over 15 amino acids. As concerns this clone: Antigen specificity is unknown.

Overall study results and limits: Sharing across four donors was highest in naive CD4 (around 5%) and lowest in memory CD8 (approximately 0.4%). Shared clonotypes across all four donors exceeded non-shared ones in generation probability.

Splitting the CD4+ cells yielded a CD45RA+ naive subset and a CD45RA-negative memory subset. Authors' data handling: Sequence data from immunoSEQ were junction-only and lacked quality scores; consequently, filtering differed. Method: immunoSEQ multiplex PCR; TCRdb's copy keeps in-frame clones and lacks some. The V and J calls and clone size were taken over from that table, and D and trimming were inferred from the DNA. The sample holds approximately 500,000 clones, 90% to 97% seen once. The chain joins TRBV28 to TRBJ1-1; D is ambiguous. What was sequenced was naive CD4+ T cells sorted from blood. Described subset: CD45RA+ positively selected. The sequence was collected from a woman in her thirties in good health. CDR3 nucleotide sequence: TGTGCCAGCAGTTTCACTTTTGGCGTGAACACTGAAGCTTTCTTT. This sequence encodes CASSFTFGVNTEAFF.